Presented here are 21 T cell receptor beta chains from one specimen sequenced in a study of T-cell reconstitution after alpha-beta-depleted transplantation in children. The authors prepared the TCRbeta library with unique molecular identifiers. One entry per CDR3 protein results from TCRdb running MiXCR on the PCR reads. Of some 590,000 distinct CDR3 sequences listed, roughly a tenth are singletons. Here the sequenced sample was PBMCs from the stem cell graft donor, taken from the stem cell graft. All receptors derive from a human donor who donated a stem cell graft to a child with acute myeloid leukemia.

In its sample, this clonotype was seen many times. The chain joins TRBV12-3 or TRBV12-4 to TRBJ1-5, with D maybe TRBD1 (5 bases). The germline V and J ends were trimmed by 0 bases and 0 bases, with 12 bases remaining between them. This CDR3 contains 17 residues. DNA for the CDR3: TGTGCCAGCAGTTTAGCTCCTGGGACGGATAGCAATCAGCCCCAGCATTTT. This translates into CASSLAPGTDSNQPQHF.

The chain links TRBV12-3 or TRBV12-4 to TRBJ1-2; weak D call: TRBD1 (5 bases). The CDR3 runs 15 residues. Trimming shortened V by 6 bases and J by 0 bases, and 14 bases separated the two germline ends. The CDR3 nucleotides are TGTGCCAGCAGGGCACGACAGACAACTAACTATGGCTACACCTTC. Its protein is CASRARQTTNYGYTF.

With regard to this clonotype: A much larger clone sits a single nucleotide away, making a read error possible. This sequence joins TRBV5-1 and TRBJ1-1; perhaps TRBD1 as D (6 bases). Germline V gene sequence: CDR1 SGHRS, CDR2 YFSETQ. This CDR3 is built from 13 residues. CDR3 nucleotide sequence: TGCACCAGCAGGGGTCCTGGTGACACTGAAGCTTTCTTT. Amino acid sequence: CTSRGPGDTEAFF.

The CDR3: CASSFSGGPNSPLHF. The CDR3 nucleotides read TGTGCCAGCAGTTTTTCCGGGGGCCCAAATTCACCCCTCCACTTT. The chain recombines TRBV12-3 or TRBV12-4 with TRBJ1-6; tentatively, D is TRBD1 (6 bases). The CDR3 sequence is 15 residues long. Trimming pared 3 bases from V and 7 bases from J, leaving 13 bases between.

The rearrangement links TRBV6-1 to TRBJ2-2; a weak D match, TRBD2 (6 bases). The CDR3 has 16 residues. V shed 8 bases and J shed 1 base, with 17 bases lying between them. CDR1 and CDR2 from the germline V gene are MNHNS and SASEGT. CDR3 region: CASRGSGGENTGELFF. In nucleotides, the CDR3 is TGTGCCAGCCGGGGTAGCGGAGGGGAGAACACCGGGGAGCTGTTTTTT.

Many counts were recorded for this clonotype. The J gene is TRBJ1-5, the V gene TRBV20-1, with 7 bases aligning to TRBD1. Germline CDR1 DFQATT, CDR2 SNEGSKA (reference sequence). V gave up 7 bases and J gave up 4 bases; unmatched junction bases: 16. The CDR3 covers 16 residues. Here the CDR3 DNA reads TGCAGTGTAACCCCCGTCAGACAGGGTATGAATCAGCCCCAGCATTTT. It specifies CSVTPVRQGMNQPQHF.

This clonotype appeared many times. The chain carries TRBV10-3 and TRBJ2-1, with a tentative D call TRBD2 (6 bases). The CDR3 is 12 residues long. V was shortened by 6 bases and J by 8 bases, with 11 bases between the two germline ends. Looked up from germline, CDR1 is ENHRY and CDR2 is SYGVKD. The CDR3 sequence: CAISNGSDEQFF. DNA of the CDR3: TGTGCCATCAGCAACGGGAGCGATGAGCAGTTCTTC.

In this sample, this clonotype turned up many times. As DNA, the CDR3 is TGTGCCAGCAGTGACGTCTACGAGCAGTACTTC. Residues: CASSDVYEQYF. The chain links TRBV2 to TRBJ2-7; D is unresolved. Looked up from germline, CDR1 is SNHLY and CDR2 is FYNNEI. The CDR3 is 11 amino acids. Trimming left V 3 bases short and J 3 bases short, with 3 bases between.

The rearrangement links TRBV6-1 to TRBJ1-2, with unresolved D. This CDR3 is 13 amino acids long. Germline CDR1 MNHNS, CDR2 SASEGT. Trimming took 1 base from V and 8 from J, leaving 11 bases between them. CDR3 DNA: TGTGCCAGCAGTGAAGTCGTAGGGATCGGCTACACCTTC. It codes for CASSEVVGIGYTF.

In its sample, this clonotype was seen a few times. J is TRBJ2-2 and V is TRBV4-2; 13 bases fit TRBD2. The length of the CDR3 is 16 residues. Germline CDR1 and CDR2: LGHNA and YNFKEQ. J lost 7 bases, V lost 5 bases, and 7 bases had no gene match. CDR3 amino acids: CASSSGLAGEVGELFF. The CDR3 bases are TGTGCCAGCAGCTCTGGACTAGCGGGAGAGGTCGGGGAGCTGTTTTTT.

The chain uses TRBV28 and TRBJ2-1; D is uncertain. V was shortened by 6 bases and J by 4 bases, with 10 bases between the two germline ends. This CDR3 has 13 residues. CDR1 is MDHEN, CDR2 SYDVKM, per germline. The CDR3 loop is CASSILIYNEQFF. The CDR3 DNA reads TGTGCCAGCAGCATACTAATATACAATGAGCAGTTCTTC.

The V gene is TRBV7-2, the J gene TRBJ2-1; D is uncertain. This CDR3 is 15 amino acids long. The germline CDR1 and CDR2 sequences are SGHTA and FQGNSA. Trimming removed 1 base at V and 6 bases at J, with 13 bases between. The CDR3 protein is CASSLVRQTPNEQFF. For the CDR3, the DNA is TGTGCCAGCAGCTTAGTTCGGCAAACGCCCAATGAGCAGTTCTTC.

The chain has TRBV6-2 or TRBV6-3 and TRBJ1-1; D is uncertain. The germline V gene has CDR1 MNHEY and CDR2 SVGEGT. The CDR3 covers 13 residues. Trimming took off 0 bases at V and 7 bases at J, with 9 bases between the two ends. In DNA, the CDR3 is TGTGCCAGCAGTTACTCGATCGGGAGTGAAGCTTTCTTT. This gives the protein CASSYSIGSEAFF.

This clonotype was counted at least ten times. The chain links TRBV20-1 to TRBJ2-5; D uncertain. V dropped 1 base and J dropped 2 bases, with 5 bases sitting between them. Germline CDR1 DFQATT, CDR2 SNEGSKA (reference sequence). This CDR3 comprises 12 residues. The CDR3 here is CSARGSQETQYF. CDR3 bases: TGCAGTGCTAGAGGTAGTCAAGAGACCCAGTACTTC.

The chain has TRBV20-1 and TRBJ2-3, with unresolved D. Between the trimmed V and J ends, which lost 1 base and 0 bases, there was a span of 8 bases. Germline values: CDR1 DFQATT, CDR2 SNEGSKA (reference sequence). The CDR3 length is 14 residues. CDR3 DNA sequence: TGCAGTGCTAGAGGGGCAGCTAGCACAGATACGCAGTATTTT. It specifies CSARGAASTDTQYF.

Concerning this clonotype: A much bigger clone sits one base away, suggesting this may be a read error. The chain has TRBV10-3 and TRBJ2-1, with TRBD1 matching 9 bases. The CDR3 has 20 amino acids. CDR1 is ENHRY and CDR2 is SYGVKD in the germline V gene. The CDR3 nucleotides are TGTGCCCTCAGTCCCGGGACAGGGAATATCGCTAGCGCGCAGTCCAATGAGCAGTTCTTC. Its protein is CALSPGTGNIASAQSNEQFF.

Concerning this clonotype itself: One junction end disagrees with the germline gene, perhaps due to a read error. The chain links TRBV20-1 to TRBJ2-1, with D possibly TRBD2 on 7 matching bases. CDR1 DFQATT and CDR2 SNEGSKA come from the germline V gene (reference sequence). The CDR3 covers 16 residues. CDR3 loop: CCARGGEGGGYNEQFF. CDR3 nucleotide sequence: TGCTGTGCTAGAGGGGGGGAGGGAGGAGGTTACAATGAGCAGTTCTTC.

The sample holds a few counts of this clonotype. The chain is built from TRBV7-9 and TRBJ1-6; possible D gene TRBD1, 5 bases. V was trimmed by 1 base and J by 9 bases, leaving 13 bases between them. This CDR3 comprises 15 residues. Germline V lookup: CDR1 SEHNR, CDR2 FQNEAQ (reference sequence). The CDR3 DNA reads TGTGCCAGCAGCTTAGTCTCCGGGGCTAGTTCACCCCTCCACTTT. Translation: CASSLVSGASSPLHF. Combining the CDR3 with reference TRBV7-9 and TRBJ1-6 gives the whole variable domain DTGVSQNPRHKITKRGQNVTFRCDPISEHNRLYWYRQTLGQGPEFLTYFQNEAQLEKSRLLSDRFSAERPKGSFSTLEIQRTEQGDSAMYLCASSLVSGASSPLHFGNGTRLTVT.

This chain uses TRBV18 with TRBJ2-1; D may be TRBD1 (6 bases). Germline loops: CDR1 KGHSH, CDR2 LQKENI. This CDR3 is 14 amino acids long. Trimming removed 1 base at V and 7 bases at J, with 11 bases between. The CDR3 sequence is CASSPLLQGNEQFF. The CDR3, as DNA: TGTGCCAGCTCACCACTCCTCCAGGGGAATGAGCAGTTCTTC. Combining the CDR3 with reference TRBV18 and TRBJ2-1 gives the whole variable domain NAGVMQNPRHLVRRRGQEARLRCSPMKGHSHVYWYRQLPEEGLKFMVYLQKENIIDESGMPKERFSAEFPKEGPSILRIQQVVRGDSAAYFCASSPLLQGNEQFFGPGTRLTVL.

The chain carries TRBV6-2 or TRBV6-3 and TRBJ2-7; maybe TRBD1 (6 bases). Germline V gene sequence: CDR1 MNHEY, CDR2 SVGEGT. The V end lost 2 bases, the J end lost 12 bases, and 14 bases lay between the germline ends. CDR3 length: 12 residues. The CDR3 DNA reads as TGTGCCAGCAGTTACGGGGGCGCAGCCGCGTACTTC. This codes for CASSYGGAAAYF.

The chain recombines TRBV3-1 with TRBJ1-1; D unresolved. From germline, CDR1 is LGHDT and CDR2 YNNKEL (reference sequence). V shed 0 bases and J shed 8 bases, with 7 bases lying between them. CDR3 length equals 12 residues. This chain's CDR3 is CASSQEFREAFF. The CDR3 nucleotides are TGTGCCAGCAGCCAAGAGTTCCGGGAAGCTTTCTTT.